The TCR beta chain under discussion was sequenced for a study of memory B cells and T cells in multiple sclerosis. Turning to this clone: Its target is not known.

The CDR3 extends over 14 amino acids. Germline V lookup: CDR1 SGHDT, CDR2 YYEEEE. Deletions cut 4 bases from V and 3 bases from J, with 12 bases between. Stimulus-free culture yielded autoproliferating CFSE-dim and non-proliferating CFSE-high T cells, each sequenced separately. Roughly 5x10^7 CFSE-labeled PBMCs were cultured less than nine days unstimulated, then replicate wells were pooled. Clones were sequenced by immunoSEQ multiplex PCR, and TCRdb holds only the in-frame ones, with some missing. Among under 50,000 clones listed, more than 65% were seen once. This TCR was recovered from a human donor with multiple sclerosis. This chain joins TRBV5-6 and TRBJ2-3; D gene uncertain. The specimen was PBMCs from blood kept in culture. As DNA, the CDR3 is TGTGCCAGCAGCCGTCCTAGATGGACAGATACGCAGTATTTT. As protein: CASSRPRWTDTQYF.